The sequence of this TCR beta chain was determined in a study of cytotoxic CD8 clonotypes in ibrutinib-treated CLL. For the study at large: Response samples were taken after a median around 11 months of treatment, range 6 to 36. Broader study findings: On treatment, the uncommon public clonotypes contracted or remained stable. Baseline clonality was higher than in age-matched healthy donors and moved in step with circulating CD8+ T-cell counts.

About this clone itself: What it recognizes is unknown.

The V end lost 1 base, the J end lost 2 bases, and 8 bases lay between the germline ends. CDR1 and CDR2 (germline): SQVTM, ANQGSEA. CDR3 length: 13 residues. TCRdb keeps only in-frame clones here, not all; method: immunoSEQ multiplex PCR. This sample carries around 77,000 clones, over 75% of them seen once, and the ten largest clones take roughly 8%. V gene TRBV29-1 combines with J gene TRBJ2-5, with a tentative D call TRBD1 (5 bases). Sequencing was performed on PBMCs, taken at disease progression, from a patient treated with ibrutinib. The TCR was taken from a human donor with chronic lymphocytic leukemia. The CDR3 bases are TGCAGCGTTGAAGTCCAGGGACAAGAGACCCAGTACTTC. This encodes CSVEVQGQETQYF. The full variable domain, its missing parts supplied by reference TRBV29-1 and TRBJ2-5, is SAVISQKPSRDICQRGTSLTIQCQVDSQVTMMFWYRQQPGQSLTLIATANQGSEATYESGFVIDKFPISRPNLTFSTLTVSNMSPEDSSIYLCSVEVQGQETQYFGPGTRLLVL.